The entry that follows covers one TCR beta chain sequence. Germline V gene sequence: CDR1 LGHNA, CDR2 YNFKEQ. After removal of 3 bases from V and 0 bases from J, the junction contained 5 bases not matched to a gene. This CDR3 comprises 16 residues. This sample was taken from a study of shared clonotypes between healthy human individuals. For the study at large: There were three CD4 naive, three CD4 memory, two CD8 naive and one CD8 memory plates per donor.

Generated by immunoSEQ multiplex PCR, the TCRdb table keeps only in-frame clones and is missing some. This table holds roughly 1 million clones, about three quarters found once. The genes are TRBV4-2 and TRBJ2-7; 10 nucleotides align to TRBD1. The sequence was obtained from a young man in good health. Sequencing used memory CD4+ T cells sorted from blood. Regarding subset: CD45RA-negative fraction. The CDR3 spells CASSQGTGATSYEQYF. For the CDR3, the DNA is TGTGCCAGCAGCCAGGGGACAGGGGCCACCTCCTACGAGCAGTACTTC.